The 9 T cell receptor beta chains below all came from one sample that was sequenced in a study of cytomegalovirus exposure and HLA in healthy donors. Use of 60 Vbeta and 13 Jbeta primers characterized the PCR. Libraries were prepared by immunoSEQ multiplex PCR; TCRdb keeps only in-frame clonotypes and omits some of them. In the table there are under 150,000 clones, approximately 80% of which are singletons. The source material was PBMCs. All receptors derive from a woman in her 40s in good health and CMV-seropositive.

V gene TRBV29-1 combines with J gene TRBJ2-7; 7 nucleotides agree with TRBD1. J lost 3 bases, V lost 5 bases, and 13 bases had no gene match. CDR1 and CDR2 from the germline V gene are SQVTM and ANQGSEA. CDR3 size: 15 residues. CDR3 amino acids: CSVRLGPGGLYEQYF. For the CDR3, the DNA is TGCAGCGTTCGTTTAGGCCCAGGGGGTCTCTACGAGCAGTACTTC.

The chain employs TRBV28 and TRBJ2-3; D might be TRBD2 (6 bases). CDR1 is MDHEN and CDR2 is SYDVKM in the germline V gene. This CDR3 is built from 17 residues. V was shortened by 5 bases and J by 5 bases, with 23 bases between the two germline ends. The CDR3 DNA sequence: TGTGCCAGCAGTATCTTTGGATACGGTGTGGGGGGAGATACGCAGTATTTT. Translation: CASSIFGYGVGGDTQYF.

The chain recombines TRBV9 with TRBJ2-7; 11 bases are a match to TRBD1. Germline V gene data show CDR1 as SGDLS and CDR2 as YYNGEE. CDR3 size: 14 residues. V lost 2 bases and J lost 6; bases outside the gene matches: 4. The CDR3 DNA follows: TGTGCCAGCAGCGTCGGACAGGGGGCTGGCGAGCAGTACTTC. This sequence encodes CASSVGQGAGEQYF.

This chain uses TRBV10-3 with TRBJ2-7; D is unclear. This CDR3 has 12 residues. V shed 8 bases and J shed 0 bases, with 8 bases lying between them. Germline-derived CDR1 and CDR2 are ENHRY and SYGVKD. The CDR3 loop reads CAIGLSSYEQYF. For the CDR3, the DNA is TGTGCCATCGGTCTAAGCTCCTACGAGCAGTACTTC.

CDR3 nucleotide sequence: TGTGCCAGCAGCCAAGGAGGGCTAGCGGGATCGCAGTTCTTC. It encodes CASSQGGLAGSQFF. The rearrangement joins TRBV14 to TRBJ2-1; 9 bases map to TRBD2. The germline gives CDR1 SGHDN, CDR2 FVKESK. The CDR3 spans 14 residues. J lost 12 bases, V lost 1 base, and 7 bases had no gene match.

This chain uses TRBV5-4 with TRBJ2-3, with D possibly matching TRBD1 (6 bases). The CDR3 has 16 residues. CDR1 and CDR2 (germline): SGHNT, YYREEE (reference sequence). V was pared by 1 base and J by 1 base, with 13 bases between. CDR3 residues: CASSLPGVRGTDTQYF. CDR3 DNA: TGTGCCAGCAGCTTGCCAGGGGTGAGGGGCACAGATACGCAGTATTTT.

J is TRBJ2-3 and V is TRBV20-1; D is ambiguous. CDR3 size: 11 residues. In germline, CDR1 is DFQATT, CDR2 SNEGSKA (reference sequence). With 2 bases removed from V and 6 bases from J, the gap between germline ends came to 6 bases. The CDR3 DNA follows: TGCAGTGCTAGACAAGCGGATACGCAGTATTTT. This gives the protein CSARQADTQYF.

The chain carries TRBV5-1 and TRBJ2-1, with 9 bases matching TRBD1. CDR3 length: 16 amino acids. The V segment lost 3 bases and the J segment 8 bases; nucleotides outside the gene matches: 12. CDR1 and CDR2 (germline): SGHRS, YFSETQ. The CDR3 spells CASSSGTGLKGDEQFF. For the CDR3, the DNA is TGCGCCAGCAGCTCCGGGACAGGGCTAAAAGGGGATGAGCAGTTCTTC.

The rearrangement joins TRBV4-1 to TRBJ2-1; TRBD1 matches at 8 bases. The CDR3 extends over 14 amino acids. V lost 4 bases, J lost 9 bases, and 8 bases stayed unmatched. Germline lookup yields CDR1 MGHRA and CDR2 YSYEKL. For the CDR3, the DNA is TGCGCCAGCAGCCCGTGGACAGGGACGGGTGAGCAGTTCTTC. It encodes CASSPWTGTGEQFF.